The T cell receptor (beta chain) under discussion was sequenced for a study of a mutant IDH1 vaccine in newly diagnosed glioma. Background on the study: Beginning 4-6 weeks after radiotherapy alone, or with temozolomide cycles, vaccination took place.

Here immunoSEQ multiplex PCR was the method, and the copy in TCRdb shows in-frame clones only, minus some. The sample includes about 69,000 clones, 85% to 90% of them seen just once. The time point is: week 35, safety follow-up. In every dose of vaccine, 300 ug of mutant IDH1 20-mer peptide was given alongside topical imiquimod. The CDR3 spans 12 residues. V lost 5 bases to trimming and J lost 9 bases; unmatched junction nucleotides: 6. CDR1 and CDR2 from the germline V gene are SEHNR and FQNEAQ (reference sequence). Remarks on this clone: Its antigen is not identified.

Sequenced material: PBMCs, taken from a glioma patient whose treatment included an IDH1 peptide vaccine. This sequence joins TRBV7-9 and TRBJ2-7, with TRBD1 matching 8 bases. This sequence originates from a man aged 30 to 45 with glioma. CDR3 in amino acids: CASSADRAGQYF. CDR3 sequence (DNA): TGTGCCAGCAGCGCGGACAGGGCCGGGCAGTACTTC.